The subject of this entry is one T cell receptor beta chain. The antigen remains undetermined. The data were produced by immunoSEQ multiplex PCR, yet TCRdb's version contains in-frame clones alone and is incomplete. The table shows 150,000 to 200,000 clones, with approximately 93% occurring only once. The germline CDR1 and CDR2 sequences are MNHEY and SVGEGT. The CDR3 has 20 amino acids. With V trimmed by 2 bases and J by 0 bases, 14 bases remained unmatched. It was second doses at about 4 or about 12 weeks that were pooled. The data derive from a study of T cell responses to AZD1222 COVID-19 vaccine. Study conclusions and caveats: With two AZD1222 doses given, Spike-specific TCR breadth and depth both rose. Dominant at 160-218 and 743-854, vaccine-associated CD4 TCRs also spanned spike.

The V gene is TRBV6-2 or TRBV6-3, the J gene TRBJ1-5, with 9 bases aligning to TRBD1. This specimen consisted of peripheral blood, obtained 28 days after the second AZD1222 dose. This TCR came from an adult who received the AZD1222 COVID-19 vaccine. Here the CDR3 DNA reads TGTGCCAGCAGTTACCCTACCGGGACAGGGTCCCGTTATAGCAATCAGCCCCAGCATTTT. Translated: CASSYPTGTGSRYSNQPQHF.